The rows below give T cell receptor beta chains drawn from one sample of a study of cytomegalovirus exposure and HLA in healthy donors. Libraries were prepared by immunoSEQ multiplex PCR; TCRdb keeps only in-frame clonotypes and omits some of them. The profile shows about 180,000 clones, over 60% of them singletons. Sequencing was done on a sample of PBMCs. These receptors were collected from a man aged 40-49 years in good health and CMV-seronegative. Each CDR3 is given without its conserved first and last residue. Each record gives: J gene, V gene, CDR3 length, CDR3 protein.

TRBJ2-1 TRBV7-8 12 ASSWTSGTDEQF
TRBJ1-6 TRBV6-5 13 ASSSATGTWSPLH
TRBJ1-5 TRBV5-1 14 ASSLNPGTGGWPQH
TRBJ2-1 TRBV5-8 15 ASSLVLAVDGYNEQF
TRBJ2-7 TRBV5-1 11 ASTPGGTYEQY
TRBJ1-5 TRBV6-5 13 ASSWSGGVNQPQH
TRBJ2-7 TRBV29-1 11 SVGQGWRYEQY
TRBJ2-5 TRBV6-5 12 ASTTGALGETQY
TRBJ1-2 TRBV27 12 ASSLRQSIYGYT
TRBJ2-3 TRBV4-1 14 ASSEPGLASTDTQY
TRBJ1-1 TRBV7-2 14 ASIKPGGVGNTEAF
TRBJ2-6 TRBV5-1 14 ASSSTVFSGANVLT
TRBJ2-3 TRBV7-2 13 ASSLVLRGKDTQY
TRBJ2-3 TRBV28 13 ASRTGGAGSDTQY
TRBJ2-5 TRBV15 12 ATSPGLSRETQY
. TRBV7-2 13 ASSSRTSNPYEQY
TRBJ2-1 TRBV5-1 18 ASSWGGGLAGFRSYNEQF
TRBJ1-2 TRBV7-2 12 ASSLAPGQSGYT
TRBJ2-1 TRBV7-3 11 ASSLRAGDEQF
TRBJ2-1 TRBV5-1 10 ASSLSGIEQF
TRBJ2-1 TRBV5-1 13 ATRFSGLAVNEQF
TRBJ2-7 TRBV2 11 ASSELEAYEQY
TRBJ2-7 TRBV5-1 13 ASSPTTSGGYEQY
TRBJ2-7 TRBV5-6 13 ASSLSGQDPYEQY
TRBJ2-7 TRBV6-1 15 ASSDRDRIKSSYEQY
TRBJ2-3 TRBV5-8 13 ASSPVAETPDTQY
TRBJ1-1 TRBV21-1 12 ASSKGHPNTEAF
TRBJ2-3 TRBV7-9 13 ASSFSSGRTDTQY
TRBJ2-2 TRBV5-1 13 ASSRQGGNTGELF